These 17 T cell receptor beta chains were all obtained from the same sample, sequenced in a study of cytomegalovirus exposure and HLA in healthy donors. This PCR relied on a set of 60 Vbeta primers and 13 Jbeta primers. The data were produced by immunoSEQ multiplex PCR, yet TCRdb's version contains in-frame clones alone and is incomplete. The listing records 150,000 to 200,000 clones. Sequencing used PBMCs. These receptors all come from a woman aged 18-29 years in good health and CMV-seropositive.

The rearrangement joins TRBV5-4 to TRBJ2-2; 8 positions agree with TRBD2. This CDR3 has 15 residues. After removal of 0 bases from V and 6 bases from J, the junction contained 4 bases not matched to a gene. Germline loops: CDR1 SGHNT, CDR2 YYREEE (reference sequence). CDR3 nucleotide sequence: TGTGCCAGCAGCTTGGAAGCGCGGGGGGCCGGGGAGCTGTTTTTT. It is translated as CASSLEARGAGELFF.

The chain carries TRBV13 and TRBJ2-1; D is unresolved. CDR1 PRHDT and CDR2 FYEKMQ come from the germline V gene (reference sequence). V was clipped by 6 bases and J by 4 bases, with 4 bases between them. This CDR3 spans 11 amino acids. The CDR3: CASSYYNEQFF. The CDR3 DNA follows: TGTGCCAGCAGTTATTACAATGAGCAGTTCTTC.

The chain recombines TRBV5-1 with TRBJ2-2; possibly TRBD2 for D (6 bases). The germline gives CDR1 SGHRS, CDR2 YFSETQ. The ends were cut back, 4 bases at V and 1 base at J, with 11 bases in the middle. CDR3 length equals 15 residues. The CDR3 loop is CASSAGPMNTGELFF. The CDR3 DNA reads TGCGCCAGCAGCGCGGGACCAATGAACACCGGGGAGCTGTTTTTT. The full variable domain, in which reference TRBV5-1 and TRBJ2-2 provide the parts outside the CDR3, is KAGVTQTPRYLIKTRGQQVTLSCSPISGHRSVSWYQQTPGQGLQFLFEYFSETQRNKGNFPGRFSGRQFSNSRSEMNVSTLELGDSALYLCASSAGPMNTGELFFGEGSRLTVL.

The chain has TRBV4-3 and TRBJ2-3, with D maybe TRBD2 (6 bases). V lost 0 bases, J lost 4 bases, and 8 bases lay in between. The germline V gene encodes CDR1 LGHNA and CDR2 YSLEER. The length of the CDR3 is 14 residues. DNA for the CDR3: TGCGCCAGCAGCCAAGACCGACTAGCAGATACGCAGTATTTT. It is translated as CASSQDRLADTQYF.

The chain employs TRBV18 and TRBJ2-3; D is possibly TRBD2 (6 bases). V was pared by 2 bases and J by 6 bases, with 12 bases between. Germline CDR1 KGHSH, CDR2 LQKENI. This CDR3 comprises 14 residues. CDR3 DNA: TGTGCCAGCTCACCAGCCCTAGCGTCGGATACGCAGTATTTT. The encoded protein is CASSPALASDTQYF.

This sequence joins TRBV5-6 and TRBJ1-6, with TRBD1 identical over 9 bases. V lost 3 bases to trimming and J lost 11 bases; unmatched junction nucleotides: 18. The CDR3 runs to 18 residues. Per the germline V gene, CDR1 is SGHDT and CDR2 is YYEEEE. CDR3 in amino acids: CASSSRLKDRGFVPPLHF. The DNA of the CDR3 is TGTGCCAGCAGCTCGCGATTAAAGGACAGGGGTTTCGTCCCACCCCTCCACTTT.

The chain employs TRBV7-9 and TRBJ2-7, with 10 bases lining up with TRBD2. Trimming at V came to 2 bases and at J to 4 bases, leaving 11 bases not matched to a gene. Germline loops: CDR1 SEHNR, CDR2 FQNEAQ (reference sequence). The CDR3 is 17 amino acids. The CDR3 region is CASSLIPEREGRYEQYF. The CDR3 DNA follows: TGTGCCAGCAGCTTAATACCGGAGCGGGAGGGCCGTTACGAGCAGTACTTC.

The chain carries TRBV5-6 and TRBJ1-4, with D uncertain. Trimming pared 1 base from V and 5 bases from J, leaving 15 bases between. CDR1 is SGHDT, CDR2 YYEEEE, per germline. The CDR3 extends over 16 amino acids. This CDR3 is CASSLLMGVRNEKLFF. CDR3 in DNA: TGTGCCAGCAGCTTGCTGATGGGCGTCAGAAATGAAAAACTGTTTTTT.

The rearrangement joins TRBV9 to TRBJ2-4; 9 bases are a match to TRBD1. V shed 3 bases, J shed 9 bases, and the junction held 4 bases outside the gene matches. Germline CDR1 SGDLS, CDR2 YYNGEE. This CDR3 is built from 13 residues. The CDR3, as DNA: TGTGCCAGCAGCGGGGGGGGACAGGGCATTCAGTACTTC. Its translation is CASSGGGQGIQYF. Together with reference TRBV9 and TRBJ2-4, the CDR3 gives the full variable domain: DSGVTQTPKHLITATGQRVTLRCSPRSGDLSVYWYQQSLDQGLQFLIQYYNGEERAKGNILERFSAQQFPDLHSELNLSSLELGDSALYFCASSGGGQGIQYFGAGTRLSVL.

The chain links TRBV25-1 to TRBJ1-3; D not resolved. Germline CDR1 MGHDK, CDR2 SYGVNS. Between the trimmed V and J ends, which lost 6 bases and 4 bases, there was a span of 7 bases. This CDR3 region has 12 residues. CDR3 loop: CASSPSGNTIYF. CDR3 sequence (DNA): TGTGCCAGCAGCCCGAGCGGAAACACCATATATTTT.

This CDR3 is CASSFTSGDIGELFF. The CDR3, as DNA: TGCGCCAGCAGCTTTACTAGCGGGGATATCGGGGAGCTGTTTTTT. The rearrangement joins TRBV5-1 to TRBJ2-2, with 10 bases identical to TRBD2. The CDR3 contains 15 residues. Unmatched junction bases numbered 5, after V lost 2 bases and J lost 7 bases. Looked up from germline, CDR1 is SGHRS and CDR2 is YFSETQ.

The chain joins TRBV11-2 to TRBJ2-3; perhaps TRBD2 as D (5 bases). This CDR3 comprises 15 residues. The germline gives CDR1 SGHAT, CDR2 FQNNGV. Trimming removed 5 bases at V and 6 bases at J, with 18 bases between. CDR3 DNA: TGTGCCAGCAGCCCTCTCGGGGTCTGGAGCGATACGCAGTATTTT. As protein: CASSPLGVWSDTQYF.

The CDR3 DNA follows: TGTGCCACCAGCAGATCCGACCTCTTCGGAGAGCCCCAGCATTTT. This codes for CATSRSDLFGEPQHF. The V gene is TRBV15, the J gene TRBJ1-5; no definite D call. The germline gives CDR1 LNHNV, CDR2 YYDKDF (reference sequence). Trimming removed 2 bases at V and 8 bases at J, with 16 bases between. The CDR3 extends over 15 amino acids.

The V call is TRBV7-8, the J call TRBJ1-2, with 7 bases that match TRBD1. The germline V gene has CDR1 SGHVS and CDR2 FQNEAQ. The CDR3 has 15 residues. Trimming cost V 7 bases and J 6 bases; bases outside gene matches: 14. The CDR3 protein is CASNTRQGGQDGYTF. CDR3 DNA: TGTGCCAGCAACACGCGACAGGGAGGCCAGGATGGCTACACCTTC.

CDR3 sequence: CASGGPGGNEQFF. The CDR3 bases are TGTGCTAGTGGGGGTCCAGGGGGGAATGAGCAGTTCTTC. The chain combines TRBV12-5 with TRBJ2-1, with D possibly matching TRBD1 (7 bases). From germline, CDR1 is LGHNT and CDR2 FRNRAP. Trimming cost V 6 bases and J 7 bases, with 13 bases left between them. The CDR3 extends over 13 amino acids.

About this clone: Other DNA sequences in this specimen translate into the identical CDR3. The chain's CDR3 is CASSQGDRGQGDTQYF. In DNA, the CDR3 is TGCGCCAGCAGCCAAGGGGACAGGGGGCAAGGAGATACGCAGTATTTT. The chain carries TRBV4-1 and TRBJ2-3, with 12 bases matching TRBD1. Trimming at V came to 1 base and at J to 5 bases, leaving 4 bases not matched to a gene. Germline loops: CDR1 MGHRA, CDR2 YSYEKL. This CDR3 contains 16 residues.

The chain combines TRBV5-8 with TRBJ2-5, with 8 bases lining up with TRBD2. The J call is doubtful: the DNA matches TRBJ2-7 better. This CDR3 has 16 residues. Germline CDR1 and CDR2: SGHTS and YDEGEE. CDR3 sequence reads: CASSLAWIAGNYEQYF. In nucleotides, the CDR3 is TGTGCCAGCAGCTTGGCCTGGATAGCGGGGAATTACGAGCAGTACTTC.